This T cell receptor (beta chain) stems from a study of blood T cells in healthy people across ages. This clonotype came up a few times. This CDR3 region has 15 residues. V was pared by 6 bases and J by 1 base, with 8 bases of the junction left unmatched. Primed by a sample-barcoded 5' primer and a J-beta primer mix, a second PCR proceeded for roughly 6 to 12 cycles. TCRdb analysed the 5' RACE reads with MiXCR anew, one entry per CDR3 protein. The data hold 750,000 to 950,000 distinct CDR3 sequences, with roughly 25% observed a single time. These data also featured in a second study, about T cells of mothers and their children.

This TCR came from a boy aged 5-17 years in good health. Sequencing used blood. V gene TRBV12-3 or TRBV12-4 combines with J gene TRBJ2-5, with 7 bases fitting TRBD1. The CDR3 spells CASSPIGTAQETQYF. CDR3 in DNA: TGTGCCAGCAGCCCCATTGGGACAGCCCAAGAGACCCAGTACTTC.